This TCR beta chain was recorded in a study of blood T cell repertoires in COVID-19. This CDR3 contains 17 residues. Unmatched junction bases numbered 9, after V lost 0 bases and J lost 5 bases. The germline gives CDR1 MGHRA, CDR2 YSYEKL. Generated by immunoSEQ multiplex PCR, the TCRdb table keeps only in-frame clones and is missing some. The profile shows roughly 250,000 clones, 82% of them singletons. The chain couples TRBV4-1 to TRBJ1-2; 10 bases line up with TRBD1. The material sequenced was peripheral blood. This TCR was sampled from a woman of 80 years or more with active or convalescent COVID-19. In DNA form, the CDR3 reads TGCGCCAGCAGCCAAGATGGGACAGGGGCGAGGGGATATGGCTACACCTTC. It is translated as CASSQDGTGARGYGYTF.